The text below deals with one TCR beta chain. Its matching antigen is unknown. The data derive from a study of monozygotic twins with cystic fibrosis. Points from the study as a whole: Co-twins had the most similar V usage for 13 of 16 pairs, J for 8. Nucleotide-identical clonotype sharing was significantly higher within monozygotic CF twin pairs than between unrelated CF individuals.

The CDR3 is 15 residues long. In germline, CDR1 is SGDLS, CDR2 YYNGEE. V lost 4 bases to trimming and J lost 2 bases; unmatched junction nucleotides: 6. Data came from immunoSEQ multiplex PCR; TCRdb stores just in-frame clones and leaves some out. The sample includes some 31,000 clones, over 80% of them seen just once. This clonotype was sampled from a girl aged 2 to 10 with cystic fibrosis. This rearrangement joins TRBV9 to TRBJ2-7; 10 nucleotides line up with TRBD2. Sample: blood. CDR3 sequence (DNA): TGTGCCAGCAGCCTTACTAGCGGGGCCACCTACGAGCAGTACTTC. Protein product: CASSLTSGATYEQYF. Full variable domain (missing parts from reference TRBV9 and TRBJ2-7): DSGVTQTPKHLITATGQRVTLRCSPRSGDLSVYWYQQSLDQGLQFLIQYYNGEERAKGNILERFSAQQFPDLHSELNLSSLELGDSALYFCASSLTSGATYEQYFGPGTRLTVT.